This passage covers 30 T cell receptor beta chains from one sample sequenced in a study of T cell changes during pregnancy in multiple sclerosis. Repertoires were generated with immunoSEQ multiplex PCR, while TCRdb's copy carries only in-frame clones and drops some. The sample carries around 130,000 clones, about 96% recorded once. The specimen was peripheral blood, collected after pregnancy. The receptor source for this set is a female donor with multiple sclerosis, enrolled in a pregnancy study.

V usage is TRBV25-1 and J usage is TRBJ1-4; D may be TRBD1 (5 bases). Trimming stripped 2 bases from V and 3 bases from J, with 10 bases between. Per the germline V gene, CDR1 is MGHDK and CDR2 is SYGVNS. The CDR3 contains 15 residues. CDR3 sequence (DNA): TGTGCCAGCAGTGAAGTTTGGGGGGCTAATGAAAAACTGTTTTTT. It encodes CASSEVWGANEKLFF. Combining the CDR3 with reference TRBV25-1 and TRBJ1-4 gives the whole variable domain EADIYQTPRYLVIGTGKKITLECSQTMGHDKMYWYQQDPGMELHLIHYSYGVNSTEKGDLSSESTVSRIRTEHFPLTLESARPSHTSQYLCASSEVWGANEKLFFGSGTQLSVL.

The chain joins TRBV19 to TRBJ1-1, with TRBD1 as a possible D gene (5 bases). CDR1 and CDR2 (germline): LNHDA, SQIVND (reference sequence). This CDR3 is built from 14 residues. The V and J ends lost 3 bases and 2 bases respectively, with 10 bases between them. The CDR3 sequence: CASSIWGVNTEAFF. The CDR3 coding sequence is TGTGCCAGTAGTATCTGGGGGGTCAACACTGAAGCTTTCTTT.

CDR3 protein: CASSSEPGTSNSEQFF. DNA of the CDR3: TGTGCCAGCAGCTCAGAGCCCGGGACTAGTAACTCTGAGCAGTTCTTC. V and J are TRBV9 and TRBJ2-1, with 8 positions matching TRBD2. Germline assignment: CDR1 SGDLS and CDR2 YYNGEE. V trimming: 4 bases; J trimming: 9 bases; junction bases outside the gene matches: 15. The CDR3 extends over 16 amino acids.

This chain links TRBV6-5 with TRBJ2-1, with D possibly matching TRBD2 (5 bases). Per germline, CDR1 MNHEY and CDR2 SVGAGI. The CDR3 extends over 14 amino acids. Deletions cut 0 bases from V and 8 bases from J, with 11 bases between. CDR3 sequence: CASSYSPTGDEQFF. CDR3 nucleotides: TGTGCCAGCAGTTACTCTCCGACCGGGGATGAGCAGTTCTTC.

The rearrangement links TRBV6-5 to TRBJ2-5; D ambiguous. V lost 2 bases and J lost 4, with 17 bases in between. The CDR3 loop spans 16 amino acids. The germline gives CDR1 MNHEY, CDR2 SVGAGI. This CDR3 reads CASSYGSGNQAETQYF. The CDR3 DNA follows: TGTGCCAGCAGTTACGGGTCCGGAAACCAGGCAGAGACCCAGTACTTC.

This chain uses TRBV7-6 with TRBJ2-7, with D maybe TRBD2 (5 bases). There are 14 residues in the CDR3. Germline CDR1 is SGHVS and CDR2 is FNYEAQ. Trimming removed 5 bases at V and 2 bases at J, with 13 bases between. CDR3 nucleotides: TGTGCCAGCAGCACCGCGGGCCCCACCTACGAGCAGTACTTC. This translates into CASSTAGPTYEQYF.

V gene TRBV27 combines with J gene TRBJ1-5; TRBD1 agrees at 7 bases. The CDR3 is 16 amino acids. CDR1 and CDR2 from the germline V gene are MNHEY and SMNVEV (reference sequence). The junction had 10 bases not matched to a gene; V was cut back by 6 bases and J by 2 bases. The CDR3 DNA reads TGTGCCAGCAGCCCGGAGGGGGCGCGGGGCAATCAGCCCCAGCATTTT. Its translation is CASSPEGARGNQPQHF.

This chain links TRBV19 with TRBJ1-1; D is unclear. The CDR3 totals 12 residues. Germline V CDR1 and CDR2: LNHDA, SQIVND (reference sequence). V gave up 1 base and J gave up 6 bases, with 6 bases separating them. In DNA form, the CDR3 reads TGTGCCAGTAGTATAGGTACACCTGAAGCTTTCTTT. This sequence encodes CASSIGTPEAFF.

The chain links TRBV5-4 to TRBJ2-5, with TRBD2 matching 7 bases. With 2 bases clipped from V and 5 bases from J, the junction kept 6 bases outside the gene matches. Per the germline V gene, CDR1 is SGHNT and CDR2 is YYREEE (reference sequence). This CDR3 region has 14 residues. The CDR3 is CASSFPGRRETQYF. The CDR3, as DNA: TGTGCCAGCAGCTTTCCCGGGAGGAGGGAGACCCAGTACTTC.

The chain joins TRBV6-5 to TRBJ2-1, with 11 bases aligning to TRBD1. Trimming took 6 bases from V and 3 from J; bases not matched to a gene: 4. Germline V gene data show CDR1 as MNHEY and CDR2 as SVGAGI. The CDR3 covers 15 residues. CDR3 coding DNA: TGTGCCAGCAGGGGGGGACAGGGGGGCTACAATGAGCAGTTCTTC. Residues: CASRGGQGGYNEQFF.

This sequence joins TRBV19 and TRBJ1-5; 10 bases are shared with TRBD1. The CDR3 is 17 residues long. The ends lost 6 bases at V and 0 bases at J; junction bases unmatched: 8. The germline V gene encodes CDR1 LNHDA and CDR2 SQIVND (reference sequence). This CDR3 reads CASRKGQGFSSNQPQHF. DNA of the CDR3: TGTGCCAGTAGAAAGGGACAGGGGTTTTCTAGCAATCAGCCCCAGCATTTT.

The genes are TRBV9 and TRBJ2-1; the match to TRBD2 covers 11 bases. The CDR3 is 17 amino acids. J gave up 7 bases and V 0 bases, and 9 bases lay outside the gene matches. Germline V CDR1 and CDR2: SGDLS, YYNGEE. The CDR3 here is CASSVGLAGGSGNEQFF. CDR3 DNA: TGTGCCAGCAGCGTAGGGTTAGCGGGAGGGTCGGGGAATGAGCAGTTCTTC.

This clone occurred once. The chain uses TRBV30 and TRBJ2-1, with 7 bases lining up with TRBD2. The CDR3 is 13 residues long. Trimming cost V 1 base and J 9 bases; bases outside gene matches: 6. CDR1 is GTSNPN, CDR2 SVGIG, per germline (reference sequence). The CDR3 bases are TGTGCCTGGAGTGGACTAGCTGGGGGTGAGCAGTTCTTC. Protein: CAWSGLAGGEQFF.

The chain combines TRBV28 with TRBJ2-7; possible D gene TRBD1, 6 bases. V lost 7 bases, J lost 2 bases, and 15 bases lay in between. The CDR3 spans 14 residues. From germline, CDR1 is MDHEN and CDR2 SYDVKM. CDR3: CASTILGQTYEQYF. The CDR3 coding sequence is TGTGCCAGCACGATTCTGGGACAAACCTACGAGCAGTACTTC.

The CDR3 sequence is CASSRRHLIAKNIQYF. As DNA, the CDR3 is TGTGCCAGCAGTCGCCGCCACTTGATAGCCAAAAACATTCAGTACTTC. The chain joins TRBV28 to TRBJ2-4; D gene unclear. Germline loops: CDR1 MDHEN, CDR2 SYDVKM. The CDR3 runs to 16 residues. V dropped 5 bases and J dropped 0 bases, with 14 bases sitting between them.

This chain uses TRBV28 with TRBJ2-1; a weak D match, TRBD2 (5 bases). The V gene's germline CDR1 is MDHEN and CDR2 SYDVKM. The CDR3 totals 15 residues. V lost 2 bases to trimming and J lost 4 bases, with 12 bases between them. CDR3 DNA sequence: TGTGCCAGCAGTTTAGGAGGTCGAACTTACAATGAGCAGTTCTTC. Translated, it gives CASSLGGRTYNEQFF.

The chain has TRBV4-3 and TRBJ1-2; tentatively, D is TRBD1 (6 bases). Trimming shortened V by 4 bases and J by 5 bases, and 20 bases separated the two germline ends. Germline lookup yields CDR1 LGHNA and CDR2 YSLEER. This CDR3 has 16 amino acids. The CDR3 nucleotides are TGCGCCAGCAGCCCCGGACAGCTCGAATCATTTTATGGCTACACCTTC. Encoded protein: CASSPGQLESFYGYTF.

The V call is TRBV27, the J call TRBJ2-7, with 7 positions matching TRBD2. V shed 3 bases and J 2 bases; nucleotides not matched to a gene: 4. The CDR3 totals 14 residues. Germline V lookup: CDR1 MNHEY, CDR2 SMNVEV (reference sequence). DNA of the CDR3: TGTGCCAGCAGTTTGAGCGGGATAACCTACGAGCAGTACTTC. Protein product: CASSLSGITYEQYF.

The rearrangement uses TRBV5-4 and TRBJ2-2; D not resolved. Germline loops: CDR1 SGHNT, CDR2 YYREEE (reference sequence). The CDR3 has 13 amino acids. Trimming removed 4 bases at V and 6 bases at J, with 10 bases between. The CDR3 sequence is CASSLEHAGELFF. The CDR3 nucleotides are TGTGCCAGCAGCCTCGAACACGCCGGGGAGCTGTTTTTT.

The chain links TRBV5-1 to TRBJ2-1; D might be TRBD2 (5 bases). The V and J ends lost 4 bases and 1 base respectively, with 12 bases between them. The CDR3 loop spans 15 amino acids. Germline V gene lookup returns CDR1 SGHRS and CDR2 YFSETQ. In DNA, the CDR3 is TGCGCCAGCAGCCTAAATAGCGATTCCTACAATGAGCAGTTCTTC. Its protein is CASSLNSDSYNEQFF.

The V gene is TRBV20-1, the J gene TRBJ1-4; 8 positions agree with TRBD1. With V trimmed by 3 bases and J by 10 bases, 1 base remained unmatched. The CDR3 has 11 residues. Per germline, CDR1 DFQATT and CDR2 SNEGSKA (reference sequence). The CDR3 DNA is TGCAGTGCTAGTGACAGGGGAAAACTGTTTTTT. Residues: CSASDRGKLFF.

This chain links TRBV19 with TRBJ2-2; weak D call: TRBD2 (5 bases). Germline loops: CDR1 LNHDA, CDR2 SQIVND (reference sequence). Trimming took off 6 bases at V and 5 bases at J, with 19 bases between the two ends. The CDR3 is made up of 16 amino acids. The CDR3 bases are TGTGCCAGTAGCCCTCTCGGGCCATCGGGGACCGGGGAGCTGTTTTTT. Translating gives CASSPLGPSGTGELFF.

The chain combines TRBV18 with TRBJ2-1; D is possibly TRBD2 (6 bases). Trimming removed 4 bases from V and 2 bases from J, with 12 bases in between. Germline V gene data show CDR1 as KGHSH and CDR2 as LQKENI. This CDR3 has 15 residues. The CDR3 here is CASSQVGSPYNEQFF. CDR3 in DNA: TGTGCCAGCTCACAGGTCGGGAGCCCCTACAATGAGCAGTTCTTC.

This chain connects TRBV7-6 to TRBJ2-7, with D possibly matching TRBD1 (5 bases). Trimming cost V 5 bases and J 1 base, with 9 bases left between them. Germline V CDR1 and CDR2: SGHVS, FNYEAQ. The CDR3 is made up of 13 amino acids. In DNA form, the CDR3 reads TGTGCCAGCAGCACCAGACAGTCCTACGAGCAGTACTTC. Translated, it gives CASSTRQSYEQYF.

The chain couples TRBV10-3 to TRBJ1-2; TRBD1 matches at 8 bases. Germline V lookup: CDR1 ENHRY, CDR2 SYGVKD. This CDR3 spans 16 amino acids. The V gene end was trimmed by 0 bases and the J gene end by 8 bases; junction bases not matched to a gene: 11. The CDR3 coding sequence is TGTGCCATCAGTGAGTCCCTCCAGGGCCGGGACAGGGGCTACACCTTC. It encodes CAISESLQGRDRGYTF.

On this clone: Other DNA sequences in this specimen translate into the identical CDR3. This rearrangement joins TRBV20-1 to TRBJ2-7; no definite D call. V dropped 3 bases and J dropped 5 bases, with 8 bases sitting between them. Germline V gene sequence: CDR1 DFQATT, CDR2 SNEGSKA (reference sequence). This CDR3 has 11 amino acids. Written as DNA, the CDR3 is TGCAGTGCTAGCCCAGGTAACGAGCAGTACTTC. This encodes CSASPGNEQYF.

The chain links TRBV7-9 to TRBJ1-1; D might be TRBD1 (5 bases). V lost 5 bases, J lost 0 bases, and 7 bases lay in between. The CDR3 has 13 amino acids. Germline CDR1 reads SEHNR; CDR2 reads FQNEAQ (reference sequence). CDR3 amino acids: CASSPTVNTEAFF. Here the CDR3 DNA reads TGTGCCAGCAGCCCGACAGTGAACACTGAAGCTTTCTTT.

The chain joins TRBV28 to TRBJ1-2, with D unresolved. V lost 2 bases and J lost 2, with 9 bases in between. Germline V gene data show CDR1 as MDHEN and CDR2 as SYDVKM. This CDR3 region has 14 residues. The CDR3 spells CASSLEAVNYGYTF. In nucleotides, the CDR3 is TGTGCCAGCAGTTTAGAGGCGGTGAACTATGGCTACACCTTC.

This clone has just one count. This rearrangement joins TRBV11-2 to TRBJ1-5; perhaps TRBD1 as D (6 bases). The CDR3 extends over 15 amino acids. In germline, CDR1 is SGHAT, CDR2 FQNNGV. Trimming took 0 bases from V and 3 from J, leaving 9 bases between them. The CDR3 DNA reads as TGTGCCAGCAGCTTAGACAGGGGCCTCAATCAGCCCCAGCATTTT. Translation: CASSLDRGLNQPQHF.

The chain uses TRBV5-8 and TRBJ2-3; 9 bases line up with TRBD1. From germline, CDR1 is SGHTS and CDR2 YDEGEE. V shed 4 bases and J 2 bases; nucleotides not matched to a gene: 8. The CDR3 totals 16 residues. The CDR3 reads CASSPGTGNPTDTQYF. CDR3 DNA: TGTGCCAGCAGCCCTGGGACAGGGAATCCCACAGATACGCAGTATTTT.